This entry features one T cell receptor (beta chain) sequence. The table came from immunoSEQ multiplex PCR; TCRdb's copy has only in-frame clones and leaves some out. The sample carries 45,000 to 60,000 clones, approximately 94% recorded once. The sample belongs to a study of T cell changes during pregnancy in multiple sclerosis. Germline CDR1 and CDR2: SGHRS and YFSETQ. The CDR3 is made up of 18 amino acids. The J segment lost 0 bases and the V segment lost 7 bases, leaving 16 bases of the junction unmatched. This TCR was sampled from a female donor with multiple sclerosis, enrolled in a pregnancy study. The chain couples TRBV5-1 to TRBJ2-3; 8 bases are shared with TRBD2. This specimen consisted of CD4+ T cells from peripheral blood mononuclear cells, obtained before pregnancy. The CDR3 region has the DNA TGCGCCAGCGATACAGGGAAGGTAGCGGGGCCTAGCACAGATACGCAGTATTTT. Protein: CASDTGKVAGPSTDTQYF.